A single sample gave rise to the 24 T cell receptor beta chains below, sequenced in a study of blood T cell repertoires in COVID-19. Libraries were prepared by immunoSEQ multiplex PCR; TCRdb keeps only in-frame clonotypes and omits some of them. The sample has roughly 280,000 clones; under 90% are singletons. Sequences were obtained from PBMCs or T cells enriched from blood (not recorded which). All receptors come from an older woman who had recovered from COVID-19.

The rearrangement links TRBV28 to TRBJ1-6, with D perhaps TRBD1 (6 bases). In germline, CDR1 is MDHEN, CDR2 SYDVKM. CDR3 size: 15 residues. Trimming pared 5 bases from V and 6 bases from J, leaving 14 bases between. CDR3 residues: CASSPLGGRNSPLHF. Here the CDR3 DNA reads TGTGCCAGCAGTCCTCTCGGGGGGCGTAATTCACCCCTCCACTTT.

The CDR3: CASSVRGVEQFF. As DNA, the CDR3 is TGCGCCAGCAGCGTCAGGGGCGTTGAGCAGTTCTTC. The rearrangement links TRBV5-1 to TRBJ2-1; maybe TRBD1 (6 bases). Germline V gives CDR1 SGHRS, CDR2 YFSETQ. The CDR3 covers 12 residues. The V end lost 4 bases, the J end lost 9 bases, and 11 bases lay between the germline ends.

The chain employs TRBV5-1 and TRBJ2-5; a weak D match, TRBD1 (7 bases). Germline values: CDR1 SGHRS, CDR2 YFSETQ. Trimming cost V 3 bases and J 2 bases, with 14 bases left between them. CDR3 length: 15 residues. The CDR3 DNA sequence: TGCGCCAGCAGCTCACGTCAGGGGGGTCAAGAGACCCAGTACTTC. It yields the protein CASSSRQGGQETQYF.

The chain recombines TRBV5-1 with TRBJ2-7, with TRBD2 matching 8 bases. V was pared by 7 bases and J by 2 bases, with 2 bases of the junction left unmatched. CDR3 length equals 12 residues. From germline, CDR1 is SGHRS and CDR2 YFSETQ. The CDR3 DNA reads as TGCGCCAGCCGGGAGGGCGCCTACGAGCAGTACTTC. The encoded protein is CASREGAYEQYF.

The chain carries TRBV2 and TRBJ2-7, with D possibly matching TRBD2 (6 bases). The V end lost 3 bases, the J end lost 6 bases, and 12 bases lay between the germline ends. Germline V CDR1 and CDR2: SNHLY, FYNNEI. CDR3 length equals 13 residues. The CDR3 DNA reads TGTGCCAGCAGTGAGATCTTGGGAGGCGAGCAGTACTTC. This translates into CASSEILGGEQYF.

This clone was counted once. The chain recombines TRBV28 with TRBJ1-2, with 8 bases aligning to TRBD1. Per the germline V gene, CDR1 is MDHEN and CDR2 is SYDVKM. The CDR3 spans 15 residues. Trimming took 4 bases from V and 4 from J; bases not matched to a gene: 8. In nucleotides, the CDR3 is TGTGCCAGCAGTTCCCAGGACAGGGCTCCCTATGGCTACACCTTC. Amino acids: CASSSQDRAPYGYTF.

The chain joins TRBV11-2 to TRBJ2-2, with 9 positions matching TRBD1. The ends lost 7 bases at V and 4 bases at J; junction bases unmatched: 7. The length of the CDR3 is 15 residues. Germline-derived CDR1 and CDR2 are SGHAT and FQNNGV. The DNA of the CDR3 is TGTGCCAGCATCCTACAGGGGGCGGGCACCGGGGAGCTGTTTTTT. Protein product: CASILQGAGTGELFF.

The rearrangement links TRBV7-9 to TRBJ1-5, with D maybe TRBD1 (6 bases). Germline V CDR1 and CDR2: SEHNR, FQNEAQ (reference sequence). Trimming removed 5 bases at V and 5 bases at J, with 10 bases between. The CDR3 loop spans 13 amino acids. Here the CDR3 reads CASSANRDQPQHF. The CDR3 DNA follows: TGTGCCAGCAGCGCCAACAGGGATCAGCCCCAGCATTTT.

The chain carries TRBV6-5 and TRBJ1-5, with 8 bases that match TRBD1. The ends lost 2 bases at V and 5 bases at J; junction bases unmatched: 8. In germline, CDR1 is MNHEY, CDR2 SVGAGI. The length of the CDR3 is 16 residues. CDR3 amino acids: CASSYGAGGLDQPQHF. CDR3 DNA sequence: TGTGCCAGCAGTTACGGGGCAGGGGGCTTGGATCAGCCCCAGCATTTT.

V gene TRBV19 combines with J gene TRBJ2-3, with 7 positions matching TRBD1. Germline V gene data show CDR1 as LNHDA and CDR2 as SQIVND (reference sequence). This CDR3 contains 18 residues. V lost 6 bases, J lost 1 base, and 16 bases stayed unmatched. CDR3 DNA sequence: TGTGCCAGTAGGGTACCCGGGACAGCCGATACACGCACAGATACGCAGTATTTT. Translated, it gives CASRVPGTADTRTDTQYF.

The V call is TRBV5-1, the J call TRBJ2-1, with TRBD2 identical over 8 bases. The V gene's germline CDR1 is SGHRS and CDR2 YFSETQ. Trimming cost V 4 bases and J 0 bases; bases outside gene matches: 6. This CDR3 comprises 16 residues. CDR3 sequence (DNA): TGCGCCAGCAGCGAGATACGGGGGGGCTCCTACAATGAGCAGTTCTTC. Encoded protein: CASSEIRGGSYNEQFF. The whole variable domain, filled in from reference TRBV5-1 and TRBJ2-1, reads KAGVTQTPRYLIKTRGQQVTLSCSPISGHRSVSWYQQTPGQGLQFLFEYFSETQRNKGNFPGRFSGRQFSNSRSEMNVSTLELGDSALYLCASSEIRGGSYNEQFFGPGTRLTVL.

V gene TRBV29-1 combines with J gene TRBJ2-5; D may be TRBD1 (5 bases). Germline loops: CDR1 SQVTM, CDR2 ANQGSEA. V lost 3 bases to trimming and J lost 4 bases, with 9 bases between them. The CDR3 is 12 amino acids. CDR3: CSVDLGPETQYF. In nucleotides, the CDR3 is TGCAGCGTTGATCTGGGGCCAGAGACCCAGTACTTC.

This clone appeared a few times. The J gene is TRBJ1-4, the V gene TRBV19; D remains unclear. Germline V CDR1 and CDR2: LNHDA, SQIVND (reference sequence). V was pared by 2 bases and J by 0 bases, with 7 bases between. The CDR3 length is 15 residues. The CDR3 region has the DNA TGTGCCAGTAGTATACTCCAGGCAACTAATGAAAAACTGTTTTTT. It specifies CASSILQATNEKLFF.

The chain joins TRBV19 to TRBJ1-5, with a possible D match to TRBD1 (6 bases). V was trimmed by 6 bases and J by 1 base, leaving 7 bases between them. CDR3 size: 13 residues. Per the germline V gene, CDR1 is LNHDA and CDR2 is SQIVND (reference sequence). The CDR3 reads CASRRGSNQPQHF. The CDR3 nucleotides read TGTGCCAGTAGGAGGGGGAGCAATCAGCCCCAGCATTTT.

This chain connects TRBV18 to TRBJ1-4; 7 nucleotides line up with TRBD1. The CDR3 is made up of 13 amino acids. V was clipped by 8 bases and J by 11 bases; unmatched bases: 11. CDR1 is KGHSH, CDR2 LQKENI, per germline. In DNA form, the CDR3 reads TGTGCCAGCCACGGCCAGGGGGTCACTAAACTGTTTTTT. Encoded protein: CASHGQGVTKLFF.

This chain links TRBV7-9 with TRBJ1-1; TRBD1 aligns across 7 bases. V gave up 5 bases and J gave up 3 bases; unmatched junction bases: 12. Germline V lookup: CDR1 SEHNR, CDR2 FQNEAQ (reference sequence). The length of the CDR3 is 16 residues. The CDR3 DNA follows: TGTGCCAGCAGCCGACAGGGTATGGGAAAAGACACTGAAGCTTTCTTT. This gives the protein CASSRQGMGKDTEAFF. Complete variable domain (other parts from reference TRBV7-9 and TRBJ1-1): DTGVSQNPRHKITKRGQNVTFRCDPISEHNRLYWYRQTLGQGPEFLTYFQNEAQLEKSRLLSDRFSAERPKGSFSTLEIQRTEQGDSAMYLCASSRQGMGKDTEAFFGQGTRLTVV.

The V gene is TRBV27, the J gene TRBJ1-1; D remains unclear. The V end was cut by 2 bases, the J end by 2 bases, with 6 bases between. The CDR3 loop spans 13 amino acids. CDR1 MNHEY and CDR2 SMNVEV come from the germline V gene (reference sequence). The CDR3 nucleotides are TGTGCCAGCAGTTTACGGGGAAACACTGAAGCTTTCTTT. The encoded protein is CASSLRGNTEAFF.

The V and J genes are TRBV5-4 and TRBJ1-1; 8 bases line up with TRBD1. V lost 6 bases to trimming and J lost 9 bases; unmatched junction nucleotides: 22. CDR3 length equals 17 residues. Germline V lookup: CDR1 SGHNT, CDR2 YYREEE (reference sequence). The chain's CDR3 is CASKSGQGGPREGKAFF. CDR3 sequence (DNA): TGTGCCAGCAAATCCGGACAGGGAGGACCCAGGGAGGGTAAAGCTTTCTTT.

The chain uses TRBV28 and TRBJ2-4; TRBD1 might be the D (7 bases). CDR3 size: 16 residues. The V gene lost 6 bases and the J gene lost 7 bases, with 22 bases spanning the gap. Germline loops: CDR1 MDHEN, CDR2 SYDVKM. The CDR3 is CASSPGIQGGSNIQYF. The CDR3 bases are TGTGCCAGCAGCCCTGGAATCCAGGGGGGAAGTAACATTCAGTACTTC.

The chain is built from TRBV20-1 and TRBJ1-2; D possibly corresponds to TRBD1 (6 bases). Germline CDR1 and CDR2: DFQATT and SNEGSKA (reference sequence). The CDR3 has 10 residues. CDR3 DNA sequence: TGCAGCGGGAGGGGGGACGGCTACACCTTC. It specifies CSGRGDGYTF.

V gene TRBV7-3 combines with J gene TRBJ1-1; 9 positions match TRBD1. J lost 8 bases, V lost 4 bases, and 14 bases had no gene match. This CDR3 contains 16 residues. Germline-derived CDR1 and CDR2 are SGHTA and FQGTGA. Written as DNA, the CDR3 is TGTGCCAGCAGCTCCGACTCTGGGACAGGGATAGTGGAAGCTTTCTTT. This encodes CASSSDSGTGIVEAFF. The full variable domain, in which reference TRBV7-3 and TRBJ1-1 provide the parts outside the CDR3, is GAGVSQTPSNKVTEKGKYVELRCDPISGHTALYWYRQSLGQGPEFLIYFQGTGAADDSGLPNDRFFAVRPEGSVSTLKIQRTERGDSAVYLCASSSDSGTGIVEAFFGQGTRLTVV.

The chain combines TRBV5-1 with TRBJ1-4, with D possibly TRBD1 on 6 matching bases. The germline V and J ends were trimmed by 4 bases and 3 bases, with 10 bases remaining between them. The length of the CDR3 is 14 residues. In germline, CDR1 is SGHRS, CDR2 YFSETQ. For the CDR3, the DNA is TGCGCCAGCAGCCTGGACAGCCCTAATGAAAAACTGTTTTTT. Translated: CASSLDSPNEKLFF.

Concerning this clone itself: The junction and the germline gene differ at one end; a read error may be behind it. The V and J genes are TRBV28 and TRBJ1-1; D perhaps matches TRBD1 (5 bases). Germline loops: CDR1 MDHEN, CDR2 SYDVKM. This CDR3 has 13 amino acids. In nucleotides, the CDR3 is TGCGCCAGCGGGTTAGGGGTGGTGACTGAAGCTTTCTTT. This codes for CASGLGVVTEAFF.

This chain connects TRBV7-2 to TRBJ2-3; D is perhaps TRBD1 (6 bases). Germline V gene lookup returns CDR1 SGHTA and CDR2 FQGNSA. V was cut by 5 bases and J by 3 bases, with 15 bases left in between. The CDR3 runs 15 residues. Written as DNA, the CDR3 is TGTGCCAGCAGCGCGATATCCACAGGGACAGATACGCAGTATTTT. Amino acids: CASSAISTGTDTQYF.